The 3 T cell receptor beta chains presented below share a single source sample, sequenced in a study of early T cells in non-severe SARS-CoV-2 infection. TCRdb ran MiXCR on the 5' RACE reads and lists one entry per CDR3 protein. This sample carries about 43,000 distinct CDR3 sequences, 11% of them seen once, and the ten largest clones take about 9.5%. The sequenced sample was whole blood. The receptors come from an adult who was a healthcare worker with PCR-confirmed SARS-CoV-2 infection or an uninfected control (not recorded which).

This clonotype was counted at least ten times. V is TRBV3-1 and J is TRBJ2-7; no reliable D call. V shed 5 bases and J shed 3 bases, with 8 bases lying between them. CDR1 LGHDT and CDR2 YNNKEL come from the germline V gene (reference sequence). The CDR3 covers 12 residues. CDR3 DNA: TGTGCCAGCAGCTGGGGTAGCTACGAGCAGTACTTC. As protein: CASSWGSYEQYF.

In its sample, this clonotype is medium-sized. The rearrangement joins TRBV29-1 to TRBJ1-4; TRBD1 is a possible D gene (5 bases). Germline lookup yields CDR1 SQVTM and CDR2 ANQGSEA. This CDR3 has 13 residues. Trimming cost V 5 bases and J 3 bases, with 10 bases left between them. Here the CDR3 DNA reads TGCAGCGTTCCCGGGGGATCTAATGAAAAACTGTTTTTT. Protein sequence: CSVPGGSNEKLFF.

This clonotype appeared many times. The rearrangement links TRBV7-2 to TRBJ1-4; D is uncertain. CDR3 size: 11 residues. Germline assignment: CDR1 SGHTA and CDR2 FQGNSA. V dropped 9 bases and J dropped 8 bases, with 10 bases sitting between them. The CDR3 reads CARVEREKLFF. The CDR3 DNA reads as TGTGCCAGAGTAGAGAGGGAAAAACTGTTTTTT.